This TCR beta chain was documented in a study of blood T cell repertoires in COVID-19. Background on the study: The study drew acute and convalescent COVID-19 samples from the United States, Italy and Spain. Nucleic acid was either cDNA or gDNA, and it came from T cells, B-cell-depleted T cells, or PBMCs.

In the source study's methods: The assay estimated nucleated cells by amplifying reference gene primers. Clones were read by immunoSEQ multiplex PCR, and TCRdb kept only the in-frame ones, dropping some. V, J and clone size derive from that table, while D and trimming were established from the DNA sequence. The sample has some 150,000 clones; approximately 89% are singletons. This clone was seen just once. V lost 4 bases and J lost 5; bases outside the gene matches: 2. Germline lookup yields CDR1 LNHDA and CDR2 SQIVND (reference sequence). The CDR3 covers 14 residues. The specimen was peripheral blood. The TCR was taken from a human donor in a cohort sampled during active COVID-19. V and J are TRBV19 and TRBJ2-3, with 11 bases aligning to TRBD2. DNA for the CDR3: TGTGCCAGTAGTAGTAGCGGGGGGGTAGATACGCAGTATTTT. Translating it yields CASSSSGGVDTQYF.